The 13 T cell receptor beta chains below all came from one sample that was sequenced in a study of T cell responses to AZD1222 COVID-19 vaccine. Clones were sequenced by immunoSEQ multiplex PCR, and TCRdb holds only the in-frame ones, with some missing. The repertoire holds 150,000 or so clones, with roughly 91% as singletons. The specimen was peripheral blood, collected on day 0 of AZD1222 vaccination. The receptors stem from an adult in good health.

The V and J genes are TRBV27 and TRBJ2-7; D gene ambiguous. The CDR3 spans 13 residues. Germline V gene sequence: CDR1 MNHEY, CDR2 SMNVEV (reference sequence). The V end lost 2 bases, the J end lost 7 bases, and 12 bases lay between the germline ends. The CDR3 sequence: CASSLDPWREQYF. The CDR3 coding sequence is TGTGCCAGCAGTTTAGATCCCTGGCGGGAGCAGTACTTC.

V usage is TRBV4-1 and J usage is TRBJ2-1; TRBD2 agrees at 12 bases. The CDR3 length is 18 residues. V lost 3 bases and J lost 0; bases outside the gene matches: 6. Germline CDR1 MGHRA, CDR2 YSYEKL. The CDR3 loop reads CASSQGLAGISSYNEQFF. CDR3 bases: TGCGCCAGCAGCCAGGGACTAGCGGGTATCAGCTCCTACAATGAGCAGTTCTTC.

The chain joins TRBV7-9 to TRBJ1-2; no clear D gene. The CDR3 is made up of 15 amino acids. Germline V gene data show CDR1 as SEHNR and CDR2 as FQNEAQ (reference sequence). The V and J ends lost 4 bases and 3 bases respectively, with 15 bases between them. For the CDR3, the DNA is TGTGCCAGCAGCTCTCCCGACCGACTCCACTATGGCTACACCTTC. It specifies CASSSPDRLHYGYTF.

This clone came up a few times. The gene calls are TRBV5-1 and TRBJ1-2; D uncertain. The CDR3 sequence is 13 residues long. Germline values: CDR1 SGHRS, CDR2 YFSETQ. V was cut by 0 bases and J by 6 bases, with 9 bases left in between. The CDR3 DNA sequence: TGCGCCAGCAGCTTGGGAGGGAACGATGGCTACACCTTC. Protein product: CASSLGGNDGYTF.

The chain links TRBV10-3 to TRBJ2-1, with TRBD2 matching over 12 bases. This CDR3 has 15 residues. CDR1 and CDR2 (germline): ENHRY, SYGVKD. The ends lost 6 bases at V and 8 bases at J; junction bases unmatched: 8. For the CDR3, the DNA is TGTGCCATCAGGAGGGGGACTAGCGGGTTTGATGAGCAGTTCTTC. Protein: CAIRRGTSGFDEQFF.

This chain joins TRBV6-2 or TRBV6-3 and TRBJ2-1; 12 bases map to TRBD2. The CDR3 sequence is 17 residues long. CDR1 is MNHEY, CDR2 SVGEGT, per germline. Trimming took 5 bases from V and 2 from J; bases not matched to a gene: 7. The DNA of the CDR3 is TGTGCCAGCAGTGGACTAGCGGGAAAAGGGACCTACAATGAGCAGTTCTTC. Its translation: CASSGLAGKGTYNEQFF.

The gene calls are TRBV19 and TRBJ1-3; a weak D match, TRBD1 (6 bases). Germline CDR1 LNHDA, CDR2 SQIVND (reference sequence). This CDR3 spans 15 amino acids. Trimming stripped 5 bases from V and 0 bases from J, with 11 bases between. CDR3 DNA: TGTGCCAGTAGTCTACAACAGGGCTCTGGAAACACCATATATTTT. Translating gives CASSLQQGSGNTIYF.

The rearrangement links TRBV6-5 to TRBJ2-7; D is undetermined. The CDR3 length is 13 residues. CDR1 MNHEY and CDR2 SVGAGI come from the germline V gene. V was clipped by 2 bases and J by 0 bases, with 5 bases between them. CDR3 nucleotides: TGTGCCAGCAGTTACCGGAGCTCCTACGAGCAGTACTTC. Translating it yields CASSYRSSYEQYF.

This clone was observed a few times. The chain is built from TRBV19 and TRBJ2-7; a weak D match, TRBD1 (5 bases). CDR3 length: 17 amino acids. Germline CDR1 LNHDA, CDR2 SQIVND (reference sequence). V was trimmed by 4 bases and J by 1 base, leaving 20 bases between them. CDR3 in DNA: TGTGCCAGTAGTACCATAGGGGCGGCCGTGGGATCCTACGAGCAGTACTTC. Translating it yields CASSTIGAAVGSYEQYF.

This rearrangement joins TRBV7-2 to TRBJ1-2, with unresolved D. The CDR3 runs 14 residues. The V gene's germline CDR1 is SGHTA and CDR2 FQGNSA. V was cut by 5 bases and J by 6 bases, with 16 bases left in between. The CDR3 DNA reads as TGTGCCAGCAGCCCCAAGTACGCTTCCCATGGCTACACCTTC. It yields the protein CASSPKYASHGYTF.

V and J are TRBV6-1 and TRBJ2-7; the match to TRBD2 covers 7 bases. The junction had 3 bases not matched to a gene; V was cut back by 1 base and J by 0 bases. The CDR3 has 15 amino acids. Germline V lookup: CDR1 MNHNS, CDR2 SASEGT. CDR3 nucleotide sequence: TGTGCCAGCAGTGAAGGAGCGGGGCCCTCCTACGAGCAGTACTTC. Translation gives CASSEGAGPSYEQYF.

The chain joins TRBV30 to TRBJ1-6; perhaps TRBD1 as D (5 bases). The germline CDR1 and CDR2 sequences are GTSNPN and SVGIG (reference sequence). Trimming removed 1 base at V and 8 bases at J, with 15 bases between. The CDR3 is made up of 15 amino acids. The CDR3 reads CAWSGSGTGDSPLHF. CDR3 nucleotide sequence: TGTGCCTGGAGTGGATCCGGGACGGGAGATTCACCCCTCCACTTT.

The chain has TRBV19 and TRBJ2-7; weak D call: TRBD2 (5 bases). Germline-derived CDR1 and CDR2 are LNHDA and SQIVND (reference sequence). V gave up 9 bases and J gave up 2 bases, with 14 bases separating them. This CDR3 has 13 amino acids. This CDR3 is CASREGSTYEQYF. In DNA, the CDR3 is TGTGCCAGCCGGGAAGGGAGTACCTACGAGCAGTACTTC.